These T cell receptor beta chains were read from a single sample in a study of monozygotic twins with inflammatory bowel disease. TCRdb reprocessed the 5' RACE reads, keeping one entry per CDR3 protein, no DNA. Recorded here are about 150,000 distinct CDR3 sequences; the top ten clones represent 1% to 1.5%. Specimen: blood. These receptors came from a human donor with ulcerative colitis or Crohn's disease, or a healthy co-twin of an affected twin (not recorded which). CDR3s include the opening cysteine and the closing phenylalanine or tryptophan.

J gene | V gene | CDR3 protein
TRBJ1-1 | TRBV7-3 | CASSLDGHTEAFF
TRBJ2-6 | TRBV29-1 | CSVGRTGRVGANVLTF
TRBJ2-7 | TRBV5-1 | CASRVTRGSYEQYF
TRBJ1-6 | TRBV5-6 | CASRRDRGRPGSPLHF
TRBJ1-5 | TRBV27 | CASSPAEGFNQPQHF
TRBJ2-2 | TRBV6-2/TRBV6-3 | CASSSARLDPNTGELFF
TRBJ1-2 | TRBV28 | CASSLLQGNYGYTF
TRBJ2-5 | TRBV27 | CASSLRAQRRETQYF
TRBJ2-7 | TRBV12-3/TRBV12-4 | CASSLGQGSNEQYF
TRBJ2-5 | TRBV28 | CASSLSGSETQYF
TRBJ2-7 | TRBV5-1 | CASSWGPSGEQYF
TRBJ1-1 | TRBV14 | CASSLRTGRETEAFF
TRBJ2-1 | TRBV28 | CASRYGPNEQFF
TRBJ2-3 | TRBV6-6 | CASSYSGSADTQYF